One T cell receptor (beta chain) is described in this entry. Germline lookup yields CDR1 KGHSH and CDR2 LQKENI. Deletions cut 2 bases from V and 7 bases from J, with 9 bases between. This CDR3 spans 14 amino acids. TCRdb analysed the 5' RACE reads with MiXCR anew, one entry per CDR3 protein. Of roughly 1,500,000 distinct CDR3 sequences listed, around 29% are singletons. The source of the sample is a study of identical twins. The specimen was cord blood. This chain links TRBV18 with TRBJ1-6, with D possibly matching TRBD1 (5 bases). This clonotype was sampled from a newborn girl in good health. The CDR3 bases are TGTGCCAGCTCACCAAGCGGGGCAAATTCACCCCTCCACTTT. This gives the protein CASSPSGANSPLHF.